This record covers a single TCR beta chain. What it binds is unknown. The identical CDR3 is also encoded by other nucleotide sequences in the sample. The entry originates in a study of beta chain features in type 1 diabetes. Study background: Patients shared similar age, gender and cell yields with healthy donors.

Findings and limits, study-wide: Diminished insertions and augmented deletions at VDJ junctions characterized type 1 diabetes patients. Healthy donors had naive, central memory and Treg TCRB repertoires that appeared less similar than those seen among patients.

The germline V gene encodes CDR1 SNHLY and CDR2 FYNNEI. The length of the CDR3 is 13 residues. V trimming: 5 bases; J trimming: 6 bases; junction bases outside the gene matches: 6. Every bit of the isolated RNA underwent reverse transcription, so sequencing read expressed TCRB transcripts. Read counts averaged roughly 3.7 million for samples of naive, central memory and regulatory T cells. The table came from immunoSEQ multiplex PCR; TCRdb's copy has only in-frame clones and leaves some out. The data show about 220,000 clones, under 13% seen once. The V call is TRBV2, the J call TRBJ1-2; 7 nucleotides agree with TRBD1. Sequencing was performed on central memory CD4+ T cells from blood. The TCR originated in a man younger than 35 in good health. The CDR3 sequence is CASSRDRENGYTF. In nucleotides, the CDR3 is TGTGCCAGCAGTAGAGACAGGGAGAATGGCTACACCTTC.